The source of this TCR beta chain is a study of a mutant IDH1 vaccine in newly diagnosed glioma. About the study: Vaccine dosing followed radiotherapy by 4-6 weeks, or accompanied temozolomide cycles.

Points on this clone: Its antigen is currently unknown.

Time point in this sample: week 35, safety follow-up. Alongside topical imiquimod, each dose of vaccine comprised 300 ug of mutant IDH1 20-mer peptide. Using immunoSEQ multiplex PCR, the repertoire was profiled, and TCRdb retains in-frame clones only, with some absent. The table has 43,000 or so clones, roughly 92% seen once. This TCR derives from a man between 50 and 59 years old with glioma. The sample in question was PBMCs, obtained from a glioma patient whose treatment included an IDH1 peptide vaccine.

CDR3 nucleotide sequence: TGCGCCAGCAGCTTAACAGGGATTACTGAAGCTTTCTTT. Translation: CASSLTGITEAFF. The J gene is TRBJ1-1, the V gene TRBV5-1; D perhaps matches TRBD1 (6 bases). CDR1 and CDR2 (germline): SGHRS, YFSETQ. This CDR3 is 13 amino acids long. The V end lost 2 bases, the J end lost 5 bases, and 10 bases lay between the germline ends.